Below, 27 T cell receptor beta chains from the same sample are listed, as sequenced in a study of blood T cell repertoires in COVID-19. This table comes from immunoSEQ multiplex PCR, and its TCRdb copy is limited to in-frame clones, with some not included. The sample lists fewer than 350,000 clones, roughly 90% seen once, with about 1.7% in the top ten. The sample comprised PBMCs or T cells enriched from blood (not recorded which). These receptors all come from a woman between 18 and 29 years old with acute COVID-19.

The chain combines TRBV5-1 with TRBJ2-3; TRBD2 aligns across 11 bases. The CDR3 has 19 residues. Per germline, CDR1 SGHRS and CDR2 YFSETQ. J gave up 4 bases and V 4 bases, and 17 bases lay outside the gene matches. CDR3 region: CASSDRPLGLAGISDTQYF. CDR3 nucleotides: TGCGCCAGCAGCGATCGACCCCTCGGACTAGCGGGTATCTCAGATACGCAGTATTTT.

The chain joins TRBV7-9 to TRBJ2-1, with 10 nucleotides matching TRBD2. Germline-derived CDR1 and CDR2 are SEHNR and FQNEAQ (reference sequence). The V gene end was trimmed by 5 bases and the J gene end by 12 bases; junction bases not matched to a gene: 7. CDR3 length: 13 amino acids. The CDR3 DNA is TGTGCCAGCAGCCCACGGACTAGCGGTCGGCAGTTCTTC. Residues: CASSPRTSGRQFF. The whole variable domain, remainder taken from reference TRBV7-9 and TRBJ2-1, is DTGVSQNPRHKITKRGQNVTFRCDPISEHNRLYWYRQTLGQGPEFLTYFQNEAQLEKSRLLSDRFSAERPKGSFSTLEIQRTEQGDSAMYLCASSPRTSGRQFFGPGTRLTVL.

The rearrangement links TRBV19 to TRBJ2-3; a weak D match, TRBD1 (5 bases). This CDR3 has 15 amino acids. The germline gives CDR1 LNHDA, CDR2 SQIVND (reference sequence). Trimming shortened V by 6 bases and J by 1 base, and 14 bases separated the two germline ends. The CDR3 coding sequence is TGTGCCAGTAGGGCCAGGGTCGGAGGCACAGATACGCAGTATTTT. Translated: CASRARVGGTDTQYF.

The chain is built from TRBV19 and TRBJ1-3; D uncertain. V lost 3 bases, J lost 0 bases, and 6 bases lay in between. CDR3 length: 14 amino acids. CDR1 and CDR2 from the germline V gene are LNHDA and SQIVND (reference sequence). The CDR3 sequence: CASSIGSSGNTIYF. For the CDR3, the DNA is TGTGCCAGTAGTATCGGGAGCTCTGGAAACACCATATATTTT.

CDR3 residues: CASSYHRGSDEQYF. As DNA, the CDR3 is TGTGCCAGCAGTTACCACAGGGGCAGCGACGAGCAGTACTTC. The rearrangement links TRBV6-5 to TRBJ2-7; 7 bases match TRBD1. Germline CDR1 is MNHEY and CDR2 is SVGAGI. J lost 5 bases, V lost 2 bases, and 6 bases had no gene match. The CDR3 has 14 amino acids.

The chain joins TRBV5-5 to TRBJ1-2; D not resolved. V gave up 4 bases and J gave up 13 bases, with 17 bases separating them. The CDR3 has 12 amino acids. CDR1 and CDR2 from the germline V gene are SGHKS and YYEKEE (reference sequence). CDR3 sequence: CASSPRNPIPTF. CDR3 sequence (DNA): TGTGCCAGCAGCCCCCGAAACCCTATACCCACCTTC.

CDR3 sequence (DNA): TGTGCCAGCAGCCAAGGGGCACCCGGGACAAAGAGCTCCTACGAGCAGTACTTC. This encodes CASSQGAPGTKSSYEQYF. V and J are TRBV3-1 (or the pseudogene TRBV3-2) and TRBJ2-7; TRBD1 is a possible D gene (6 bases). CDR1 is LGHDT, CDR2 YNNKEL, per germline (reference sequence). Trimming took 1 base from V and 0 from J, leaving 19 bases between them. The CDR3 runs to 18 residues.

This sequence joins TRBV14 and TRBJ2-3, with 7 bases fitting TRBD2. The CDR3 length is 14 residues. Germline V CDR1 and CDR2: SGHDN, FVKESK. V lost 6 bases and J lost 1; bases outside the gene matches: 4. In DNA form, the CDR3 reads TGTGCCAGCAGATTAGCGGGTGGCACAGATACGCAGTATTTT. Its protein is CASRLAGGTDTQYF. The entire variable domain, with the rest obtained from reference TRBV14 and TRBJ2-3, is as follows: EAGVTQFPSHSVIEKGQTVTLRCDPISGHDNLYWYRRVMGKEIKFLLHFVKESKQDESGMPNNRFLAERTGGTYSTLKVQPAELEDSGVYFCASRLAGGTDTQYFGPGTRLTVL.

The chain is built from TRBV28 and TRBJ2-7; 7 bases line up with TRBD2. The germline CDR1 and CDR2 sequences are MDHEN and SYDVKM. The CDR3 contains 16 residues. Trimming removed 4 bases from V and 0 bases from J; junction bases left unmatched: 9. The DNA of the CDR3 is TGTGCCAGCAGTTCCCACGCTAGCGGCAGCTCCTACGAGCAGTACTTC. Its translation: CASSSHASGSSYEQYF.

The chain has TRBV6-5 and TRBJ2-5; TRBD2 aligns across 10 bases. V shed 6 bases and J 4 bases; nucleotides not matched to a gene: 2. The germline V gene has CDR1 MNHEY and CDR2 SVGAGI. CDR3 size: 13 residues. The CDR3 DNA follows: TGTGCCAGCAGAAGACTAGCGGGAGAGACCCAGTACTTC. The encoded protein is CASRRLAGETQYF.

This clone was picked up one time. This chain joins TRBV27 and TRBJ2-7, with 9 bases fitting TRBD1. V dropped 7 bases and J dropped 0; count of bases not matched to a gene: 10. Germline CDR1 and CDR2: MNHEY and SMNVEV (reference sequence). The CDR3 contains 16 residues. CDR3 nucleotides: TGTGCCAGCATTTCGTACAGGGGGCCTCCCTCCTACGAGCAGTACTTC. It translates to CASISYRGPPSYEQYF.

This chain connects TRBV7-7 to TRBJ2-3; 9 bases map to TRBD2. The junction had 11 bases not matched to a gene; V was cut back by 5 bases and J by 5 bases. CDR1 is SSHAT and CDR2 is FNYEAQ in the germline V gene (reference sequence). The CDR3 has 16 amino acids. CDR3 region: CASSPSPGLALDTQYF. DNA of the CDR3: TGTGCCAGCAGCCCTAGTCCGGGACTAGCTTTAGATACGCAGTATTTT.

V and J are TRBV7-2 and TRBJ2-2; 14 bases match TRBD2. The CDR3 extends over 16 amino acids. After removal of 5 bases from V and 5 bases from J, the junction contained 4 bases not matched to a gene. Germline lookup yields CDR1 SGHTA and CDR2 FQGNSA. The CDR3 sequence is CASSGRLAGGTGELFF. The CDR3 region has the DNA TGTGCCAGCAGCGGTCGACTAGCGGGGGGGACCGGGGAGCTGTTTTTT.

This chain joins TRBV5-1 and TRBJ1-6; unclear D gene. Germline V CDR1 and CDR2: SGHRS, YFSETQ. V lost 0 bases to trimming and J lost 7 bases, with 14 bases between them. The CDR3 length is 16 residues. CDR3 protein: CASSLVSVGVNSPLHF. The CDR3 region has the DNA TGCGCCAGCAGCTTGGTCTCGGTCGGGGTCAATTCACCCCTCCACTTT.

This clone has just a few counts. The V gene is TRBV6-2 or TRBV6-3, the J gene TRBJ2-3; 9 nucleotides agree with TRBD1. J was trimmed by 6 bases and V by 5 bases; bases with no gene match: 9. The CDR3 is made up of 15 amino acids. CDR1 is MNHEY and CDR2 is SVGEGT in the germline V gene. CDR3: CASSPRDREGDTQYF. For the CDR3, the DNA is TGTGCCAGCAGTCCAAGGGACAGGGAAGGGGATACGCAGTATTTT.

The genes are TRBV6-2 or TRBV6-3 and TRBJ2-7; TRBD2 might be the D (5 bases). This CDR3 has 14 amino acids. V was trimmed by 2 bases and J by 4 bases, leaving 12 bases between them. The germline gives CDR1 MNHEY, CDR2 SVGEGT. The DNA of the CDR3 is TGTGCCAGCAGTTACGGGGTGGGGAGATACGAGCAGTACTTC. The encoded protein is CASSYGVGRYEQYF.

The rearrangement joins TRBV19 to TRBJ1-1; 10 bases line up with TRBD1. CDR3 length: 14 residues. Germline-derived CDR1 and CDR2 are LNHDA and SQIVND (reference sequence). J gave up 3 bases and V 3 bases, and 1 base lay outside the gene matches. The DNA for the CDR3 is TGTGCCAGTAGTATCGGACAGGGGGACACTGAAGCTTTCTTT. This encodes CASSIGQGDTEAFF.

This sequence joins TRBV7-2 and TRBJ1-2; 7 bases are a match to TRBD1. The CDR3 runs to 14 residues. The germline CDR1 and CDR2 sequences are SGHTA and FQGNSA. The trim removed 6 bases at V and 2 bases at J, leaving 6 bases unmatched. CDR3 protein: CASRKGQPNYGYTF. CDR3 bases: TGTGCCAGCAGGAAGGGACAGCCCAACTATGGCTACACCTTC.

The CDR3 region has the DNA TGTGCCAGTAGTATAGCGTTCCAGCCGGAGAGCTCTGGAAACACCATATATTTT. As protein: CASSIAFQPESSGNTIYF. V gene TRBV19 combines with J gene TRBJ1-3; D unresolved. This CDR3 has 18 amino acids. CDR1 and CDR2 (germline): LNHDA, SQIVND (reference sequence). The ends were cut back, 1 base at V and 0 bases at J, with 16 bases in the middle.

The chain couples TRBV6-2 or TRBV6-3 to TRBJ2-2; 9 bases are a match to TRBD2. Per germline, CDR1 MNHEY and CDR2 SVGEGT. Trimming took 2 bases from V and 5 from J; bases not matched to a gene: 12. The CDR3 spans 18 residues. The DNA of the CDR3 is TGTGCCAGCAGTTACGGGCGGGAGGGCGTTCGGGTGACCGGGGAGCTGTTTTTT. Amino acid sequence: CASSYGREGVRVTGELFF.

The genes are TRBV3-1 (or the pseudogene TRBV3-2) and TRBJ1-6; no clear D gene. The CDR3 covers 17 residues. CDR1 is LGHDT and CDR2 is YNNKEL in the germline V gene (reference sequence). The V and J ends lost 4 bases and 5 bases respectively, with 18 bases between them. The CDR3 sequence is CASSPQRWDLNNSPLHF. For the CDR3, the DNA is TGTGCCAGCAGCCCACAGCGGTGGGATCTCAATAATTCACCCCTCCACTTT.

This clone showed up just once. The gene calls are TRBV18 and TRBJ2-7, with D possibly being TRBD1 (5 bases). The CDR3 is 14 amino acids. V gave up 5 bases and J gave up 4 bases, with 15 bases separating them. The germline V gene has CDR1 KGHSH and CDR2 LQKENI. CDR3 nucleotides: TGTGCCAGCTCATTTCAGGGTTATGGGTACGAGCAGTACTTC. This sequence encodes CASSFQGYGYEQYF.

Notes on this clone: Other DNA sequences within the sample encode an identical CDR3. The rearrangement joins TRBV6-5 to TRBJ2-1; D gene uncertain. Trimming took 0 bases from V and 4 from J, leaving 7 bases between them. CDR3 size: 14 residues. Germline CDR1 and CDR2: MNHEY and SVGAGI. The CDR3 sequence: CASSYSGRYNEQFF. The CDR3 nucleotides read TGTGCCAGCAGTTACTCGGGCAGGTACAATGAGCAGTTCTTC.

V and J are TRBV2 and TRBJ2-7; the match to TRBD1 covers 8 bases. Losses at the gene ends were 5 bases for V and 3 bases for J; bases not matched to a gene: 9. Germline V lookup: CDR1 SNHLY, CDR2 FYNNEI. The CDR3 spans 15 residues. The CDR3 is CASSSPGQAVYEQYF. CDR3 nucleotide sequence: TGTGCCAGCAGTTCCCCGGGACAGGCCGTCTACGAGCAGTACTTC.

The chain links TRBV5-4 to TRBJ2-7, with 9 positions matching TRBD2. There are 15 residues in the CDR3. The germline gives CDR1 SGHNT, CDR2 YYREEE (reference sequence). Unmatched junction bases numbered 6, after V lost 2 bases and J lost 3 bases. The CDR3 nucleotides are TGTGCCAGCAGCTTCCGCGGGAGGGGACACTACGAGCAGTACTTC. This translates into CASSFRGRGHYEQYF.

The count of this clone is one. DNA of the CDR3: TGTGCCAGCATTAGGGGCACTGAAGCTTTCTTT. This sequence encodes CASIRGTEAFF. The genes are TRBV27 and TRBJ1-1, with a possible D match to TRBD1 (5 bases). Trimming removed 7 bases at V and 4 bases at J, with 7 bases between. Germline loops: CDR1 MNHEY, CDR2 SMNVEV (reference sequence). The CDR3 has 11 residues.

The chain is built from TRBV19 and TRBJ1-3; possible D gene TRBD1, 6 bases. There are 15 residues in the CDR3. Looked up from germline, CDR1 is LNHDA and CDR2 is SQIVND (reference sequence). Deletions cut 4 bases from V and 1 base from J, with 11 bases between. The CDR3 coding sequence is TGTGCCAGTAGTAGCCTCACAGGGTCTGGAAACACCATATATTTT. It is translated as CASSSLTGSGNTIYF.